These 25 T cell receptor beta chains were sequenced from one sample in a study of blood T cell repertoires in COVID-19. Generated by immunoSEQ multiplex PCR, the TCRdb table keeps only in-frame clones and is missing some. The sample holds 250,000 to 300,000 clones, 88% seen once. Material for sequencing was peripheral blood. The receptors derive from a woman younger than 45 with COVID-19, enrolled during active disease.

The chain couples TRBV5-4 to TRBJ2-7; TRBD2 might be the D (5 bases). CDR1 and CDR2 (germline): SGHNT, YYREEE (reference sequence). CDR3 length: 14 residues. Trimming left V 5 bases short and J 2 bases short, with 14 bases between. The CDR3 protein is CASRTRGSAYEQYF. The CDR3 DNA is TGTGCCAGCAGGACCCGCGGGTCTGCCTACGAGCAGTACTTC.

The genes are TRBV5-1 and TRBJ2-5, with D possibly matching TRBD2 (6 bases). Germline V gene sequence: CDR1 SGHRS, CDR2 YFSETQ. V lost 0 bases and J 2 bases, leaving 11 bases between the germline ends. The CDR3 length is 15 residues. The CDR3 DNA follows: TGCGCCAGCAGCTTGGTTGGGAGGCCTCAAGAGACCCAGTACTTC. Residues: CASSLVGRPQETQYF.

The gene calls are TRBV18 and TRBJ1-5; no reliable D call. CDR1 is KGHSH, CDR2 LQKENI, per germline. CDR3 length: 14 amino acids. V was clipped by 1 base and J by 9 bases, with 13 bases between them. The CDR3 nucleotides are TGTGCCAGCTCACCACGGGCTGACCCTGGGCCCCAGCATTTT. Amino acids: CASSPRADPGPQHF.

This chain connects TRBV15 to TRBJ1-5, with 8 positions matching TRBD1. The CDR3 runs 17 residues. The germline V gene has CDR1 LNHNV and CDR2 YYDKDF (reference sequence). Trimming cost V 0 bases and J 5 bases; bases outside gene matches: 9. Written as DNA, the CDR3 is TGTGCCACCAGCAGAGATTTGGACAGGGTTTGGGATCAGCCCCAGCATTTT. It codes for CATSRDLDRVWDQPQHF.

The chain employs TRBV2 and TRBJ1-5; D unclear. CDR1 and CDR2 (germline): SNHLY, FYNNEI. The V and J ends lost 4 bases and 7 bases respectively, with 11 bases between them. The CDR3 is 13 residues long. CDR3 protein: CASSVLNGQPQHF. CDR3 sequence (DNA): TGTGCCAGCAGTGTGCTGAACGGGCAGCCCCAGCATTTT. Full variable domain (rest looked up from reference TRBV2 and TRBJ1-5): EPEVTQTPSHQVTQMGQEVILRCVPISNHLYFYWYRQILGQKVEFLVSFYNNEISEKSEIFDDQFSVERPDGSNFTLKIRSTKLEDSAMYFCASSVLNGQPQHFGDGTRLSIL.

The rearrangement links TRBV10-1 to TRBJ2-2; D gene unclear. Germline V gives CDR1 WNHNN, CDR2 SYGVQD (reference sequence). V shed 4 bases and J shed 0 bases, with 9 bases lying between them. The CDR3 has 15 amino acids. The CDR3 loop is CASSVDNSNTGELFF. The CDR3, as DNA: TGCGCCAGCAGTGTAGACAACTCGAACACCGGGGAGCTGTTTTTT.

The chain has TRBV27 and TRBJ1-4; the D gene is possibly TRBD1 (5 bases). CDR1 MNHEY and CDR2 SMNVEV come from the germline V gene (reference sequence). Trimming left V 8 bases short and J 5 bases short, with 12 bases between. This CDR3 has 13 residues. The CDR3: CASGTRQNEKLFF. CDR3 nucleotides: TGTGCCAGCGGTACGAGACAGAATGAAAAACTGTTTTTT.

The chain carries TRBV20-1 and TRBJ2-7; D is possibly TRBD2 (7 bases). Germline V gene data show CDR1 as DFQATT and CDR2 as SNEGSKA (reference sequence). The CDR3 spans 11 residues. Trimming left V 6 bases short and J 8 bases short, with 14 bases between. DNA for the CDR3: TGCAGTGCCGGGGGGCCAAGGAAGCAGTACTTC. Residues: CSAGGPRKQYF.

V is TRBV5-1 and J is TRBJ2-2, with TRBD1 as a possible D gene (6 bases). Trimming shortened V by 0 bases and J by 5 bases, and 17 bases separated the two germline ends. Germline assignment: CDR1 SGHRS and CDR2 YFSETQ. The CDR3 totals 17 residues. This CDR3 reads CASSLGDRREGTGELFF. The CDR3 DNA follows: TGCGCCAGCAGCTTGGGCGACAGGCGAGAAGGGACCGGGGAGCTGTTTTTT.

The chain recombines TRBV19 with TRBJ2-7; a weak D match, TRBD2 (5 bases). From germline, CDR1 is LNHDA and CDR2 SQIVND (reference sequence). Trimming took off 7 bases at V and 3 bases at J, with 13 bases between the two ends. CDR3 length: 13 residues. The CDR3 loop reads CASTETIGYEQYF. The DNA for the CDR3 is TGTGCCAGTACGGAGACTATAGGCTACGAGCAGTACTTC.

This chain joins TRBV5-6 and TRBJ2-7; perhaps TRBD1 as D (6 bases). From germline, CDR1 is SGHDT and CDR2 YYEEEE. The CDR3 loop spans 12 amino acids. Trimming removed 4 bases at V and 4 bases at J, with 9 bases between. This chain's CDR3 is CASSIDRYEQYF. Written as DNA, the CDR3 is TGTGCCAGCAGCATCGACAGGTACGAGCAGTACTTC.

The chain carries TRBV11-2 and TRBJ2-3; 10 bases map to TRBD2. V trimming: 4 bases; J trimming: 4 bases; junction bases outside the gene matches: 8. Germline CDR1 SGHAT, CDR2 FQNNGV. The CDR3 extends over 16 amino acids. CDR3 loop: CASSWELAGWADTQYF. The CDR3, as DNA: TGTGCCAGCAGCTGGGAACTAGCGGGATGGGCAGATACGCAGTATTTT.

The chain joins TRBV12-3 or TRBV12-4 to TRBJ1-2; D unclear. The CDR3 consists of 13 residues. The V end lost 6 bases, the J end lost 7 bases, and 15 bases lay between the germline ends. The CDR3 region is CASSEGSGSGYTF. The CDR3 DNA sequence: TGTGCCAGCAGCGAGGGCAGCGGAAGTGGCTACACCTTC.

This chain joins TRBV4-1 and TRBJ1-2, with TRBD1 as a possible D gene (6 bases). This CDR3 region has 12 residues. CDR1 is MGHRA, CDR2 YSYEKL, per germline. V dropped 5 bases and J dropped 5 bases, with 9 bases sitting between them. The CDR3 DNA sequence: TGCGCCAGCAGCGAAACAGGGTATGGCTACACCTTC. Its translation is CASSETGYGYTF.

The chain employs TRBV19 and TRBJ1-5, with 9 bases identical to TRBD1. Germline V gives CDR1 LNHDA, CDR2 SQIVND (reference sequence). This CDR3 comprises 17 residues. Trimming removed 5 bases from V and 3 bases from J; junction bases left unmatched: 11. The CDR3 sequence: CASSVGTGRVNNQPQHF. In nucleotides, the CDR3 is TGTGCCAGTAGTGTCGGGACAGGGAGGGTTAACAATCAGCCCCAGCATTTT.

The rearrangement links TRBV27 to TRBJ2-1; 12 bases align to TRBD2. The V gene end was trimmed by 3 bases and the J gene end by 6 bases; junction bases not matched to a gene: 9. From germline, CDR1 is MNHEY and CDR2 SMNVEV (reference sequence). The CDR3 is 17 residues long. The CDR3 here is CASSFRLAGGLGNEQFF. CDR3 sequence (DNA): TGTGCCAGCAGTTTCCGGCTAGCGGGAGGGTTAGGCAATGAGCAGTTCTTC.

As to this clone: The sample has other DNA sequences that encode this CDR3 too. The genes are TRBV6-5 and TRBJ2-5, with 11 bases identical to TRBD2. V lost 4 bases, J lost 4 bases, and 5 bases stayed unmatched. Per germline, CDR1 MNHEY and CDR2 SVGAGI. The CDR3 has 15 amino acids. The CDR3 DNA sequence: TGTGCCAGCAGTTTACTAGCGGGAGTTGGAGAGACCCAGTACTTC. Translation: CASSLLAGVGETQYF.

This chain links TRBV11-3 with TRBJ1-1; D ambiguous. Trimming cost V 9 bases and J 4 bases, with 15 bases left between them. Germline CDR1 and CDR2: SGHNT and YENEEA. This CDR3 has 13 amino acids. The CDR3: CASSRRLGTEAFF. CDR3 DNA: TGTGCCAGTAGCCGACGTCTAGGCACTGAAGCTTTCTTT.

The rearrangement links TRBV10-1 to TRBJ2-3, with TRBD2 identical over 7 bases. The germline V gene has CDR1 WNHNN and CDR2 SYGVQD (reference sequence). The CDR3 is 15 residues long. The V and J ends lost 5 bases and 6 bases, in that order; junction bases with no gene match: 11. In nucleotides, the CDR3 is TGCGCCAGCAGTTTAGCCGGGACTACCCCGGATACGCAGTATTTT. It translates to CASSLAGTTPDTQYF.

The chain is built from TRBV28 and TRBJ2-5; maybe TRBD1 (6 bases). Germline assignment: CDR1 MDHEN and CDR2 SYDVKM. V was pared by 5 bases and J by 5 bases, with 15 bases between. The CDR3 is 14 residues long. In DNA form, the CDR3 reads TGTGCCAGCAGTAACCAACAGGGAGCGGAGACCCAGTACTTC. Amino acid sequence: CASSNQQGAETQYF. Full variable domain (remainder filled in from reference TRBV28 and TRBJ2-5): DVKVTQSSRYLVKRTGEKVFLECVQDMDHENMFWYRQDPGLGLRLIYFSYDVKMKEKGDIPEGYSVSREKKERFSLILESASTNQTSMYLCASSNQQGAETQYFGPGTRLLVL.

This chain connects TRBV9 to TRBJ1-1; tentatively, D is TRBD1 (6 bases). Germline assignment: CDR1 SGDLS and CDR2 YYNGEE. Trimming removed 0 bases at V and 2 bases at J, with 11 bases between. The CDR3 consists of 15 residues. This CDR3 is CASSVVGTPNTEAFF. For the CDR3, the DNA is TGTGCCAGCAGCGTAGTAGGGACACCAAACACTGAAGCTTTCTTT.

This clone was detected once. The CDR3 loop reads CASSTQGDYGYTF. CDR3 in DNA: TGTGCCAGCAGTACCCAGGGGGACTATGGCTACACCTTC. V gene TRBV6-6 combines with J gene TRBJ1-2; 7 bases align to TRBD1. Germline V CDR1 and CDR2: MNHNY, SVGAGI (reference sequence). Unmatched junction bases numbered 3, after V lost 5 bases and J lost 3 bases. The CDR3 spans 13 residues.

The chain couples TRBV4-3 to TRBJ2-3, with 14 positions matching TRBD2. Germline values: CDR1 LGHNA, CDR2 YSLEER. The CDR3 has 18 residues. V trimming: 1 base; J trimming: 1 base; junction bases outside the gene matches: 4. CDR3 sequence: CASSQGSGLAGGTDTQYF. The CDR3 DNA sequence: TGCGCCAGCAGCCAAGGCTCGGGACTAGCGGGGGGCACAGATACGCAGTATTTT.

The chain couples TRBV7-2 to TRBJ1-4, with TRBD1 identical over 8 bases. J was trimmed by 0 bases and V by 5 bases; bases with no gene match: 5. Germline V gene lookup returns CDR1 SGHTA and CDR2 FQGNSA. This CDR3 is built from 16 residues. The CDR3 here is CASSRDRGATNEKLFF. CDR3 nucleotide sequence: TGTGCCAGCAGCCGCGACAGGGGAGCAACTAATGAAAAACTGTTTTTT.

This chain links TRBV6-1 with TRBJ1-4; perhaps TRBD1 as D (6 bases). The length of the CDR3 is 15 residues. The V gene's germline CDR1 is MNHNS and CDR2 SASEGT. The germline V and J ends were trimmed by 3 bases and 5 bases, with 13 bases remaining between them. This CDR3 is CASSEGGAWNEKLFF. CDR3 nucleotide sequence: TGTGCCAGCAGTGAGGGGGGGGCGTGGAATGAAAAACTGTTTTTT.